Included here is one T cell receptor (beta chain) sequence, with context. The data belong to a study of blood T cell repertoires in COVID-19. As for the study in general: The cDNA or gDNA used as material had been derived from T cells, B-cell-depleted T cells, or PBMCs.

In the original workflow: The authors estimated nucleated cell counts from reference gene primer amplification. Repertoires were generated with immunoSEQ multiplex PCR, while TCRdb's copy carries only in-frame clones and drops some. V and J calls and clone size come straight from that table; D and trimming were deduced from the DNA. The sample shows roughly 190,000 clones, around 84% of them seen only once. The germline CDR1 and CDR2 sequences are LNHDA and SQIVND (reference sequence). This CDR3 comprises 18 residues. V dropped 4 bases and J dropped 2; count of bases not matched to a gene: 11. This receptor was obtained from a man under 40 with active or convalescent COVID-19. Sequencing input: peripheral blood. V usage is TRBV19 and J usage is TRBJ2-6; 7 nucleotides line up with TRBD2. The CDR3 bases are TGTGCCAGTAGTAGTGGTCCTAGCGGCCGGACTGGGGCCAACGTCCTGACTTTC. Its protein is CASSSGPSGRTGANVLTF.